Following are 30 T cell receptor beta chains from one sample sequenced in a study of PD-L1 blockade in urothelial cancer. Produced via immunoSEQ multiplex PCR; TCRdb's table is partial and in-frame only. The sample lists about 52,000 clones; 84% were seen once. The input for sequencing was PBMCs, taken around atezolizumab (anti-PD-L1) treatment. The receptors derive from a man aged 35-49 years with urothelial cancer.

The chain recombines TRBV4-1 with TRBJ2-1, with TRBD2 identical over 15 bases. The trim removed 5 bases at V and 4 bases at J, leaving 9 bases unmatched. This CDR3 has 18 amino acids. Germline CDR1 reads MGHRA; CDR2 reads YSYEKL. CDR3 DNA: TGCGCCAGCAGCTCCGGGACTAGCGGGGGGCTAAGGTACAATGAGCAGTTCTTC. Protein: CASSSGTSGGLRYNEQFF.

The CDR3 DNA follows: TGTGCCAGCAGCTTAGGCAACAGGGGCGAGCAGTACTTC. Translation: CASSLGNRGEQYF. The rearrangement joins TRBV7-8 to TRBJ2-7; 7 nucleotides match TRBD1. This CDR3 is 13 amino acids long. Germline-derived CDR1 and CDR2 are SGHVS and FQNEAQ. V lost 1 base to trimming and J lost 6 bases; unmatched junction nucleotides: 3. Variable domain in full (rest from reference TRBV7-8 and TRBJ2-7): GAGVSQSPRYKVAKRGQDVALRCDPISGHVSLFWYQQALGQGPEFLTYFQNEAQLDKSGLPSDRFFAERPEGSVSTLKIQRTQQEDSAVYLCASSLGNRGEQYFGPGTRLTVT.

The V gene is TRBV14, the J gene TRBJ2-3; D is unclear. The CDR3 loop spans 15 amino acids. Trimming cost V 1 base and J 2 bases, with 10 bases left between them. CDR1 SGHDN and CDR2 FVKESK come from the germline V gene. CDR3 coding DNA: TGTGCCAGCAGCCAAGCCGAGCTCTCCACAGATACGCAGTATTTT. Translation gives CASSQAELSTDTQYF. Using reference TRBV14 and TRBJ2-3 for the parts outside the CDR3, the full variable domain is EAGVTQFPSHSVIEKGQTVTLRCDPISGHDNLYWYRRVMGKEIKFLLHFVKESKQDESGMPNNRFLAERTGGTYSTLKVQPAELEDSGVYFCASSQAELSTDTQYFGPGTRLTVL.

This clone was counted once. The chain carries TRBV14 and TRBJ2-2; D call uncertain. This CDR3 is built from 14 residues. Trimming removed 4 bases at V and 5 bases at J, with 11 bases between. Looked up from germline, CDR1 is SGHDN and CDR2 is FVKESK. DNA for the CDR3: TGTGCCAGCAGCCGCCTCCGAGAGACCGGGGAGCTGTTTTTT. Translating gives CASSRLRETGELFF.

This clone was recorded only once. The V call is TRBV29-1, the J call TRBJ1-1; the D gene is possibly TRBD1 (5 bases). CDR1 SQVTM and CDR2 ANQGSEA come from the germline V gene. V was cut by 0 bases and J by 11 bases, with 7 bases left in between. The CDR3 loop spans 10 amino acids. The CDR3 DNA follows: TGCAGCGTTGAAGACGGGGGGGCTTTCTTT. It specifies CSVEDGGAFF.

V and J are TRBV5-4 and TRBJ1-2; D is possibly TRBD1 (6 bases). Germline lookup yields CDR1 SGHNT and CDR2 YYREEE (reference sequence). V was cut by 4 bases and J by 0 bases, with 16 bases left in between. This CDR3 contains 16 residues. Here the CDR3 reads CASSPGGGGANYGYTF. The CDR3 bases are TGTGCCAGCAGCCCCGGAGGGGGGGGAGCTAACTATGGCTACACCTTC. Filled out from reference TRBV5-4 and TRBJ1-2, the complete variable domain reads ETGVTQSPTHLIKTRGQQVTLRCSSQSGHNTVSWYQQALGQGPQFIFQYYREEENGRGNFPPRFSGLQFPNYSSELNVNALELDDSALYLCASSPGGGGANYGYTFGSGTRLTVV.

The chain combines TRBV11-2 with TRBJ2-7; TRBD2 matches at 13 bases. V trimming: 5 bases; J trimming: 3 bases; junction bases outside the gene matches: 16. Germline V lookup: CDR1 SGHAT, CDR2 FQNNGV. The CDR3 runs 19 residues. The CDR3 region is CASSHAGLAGVSIVYEQYF. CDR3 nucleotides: TGTGCCAGCAGCCACGCCGGACTAGCGGGAGTGTCGATTGTCTACGAGCAGTACTTC.

CDR3 region: CASSPGQSSGNTIYF. DNA of the CDR3: TGCGCCAGCAGTCCGGGACAGAGCTCTGGAAACACCATATATTTT. The V and J genes are TRBV10-1 and TRBJ1-3; 7 bases are shared with TRBD1. This CDR3 is 15 amino acids long. CDR1 is WNHNN, CDR2 SYGVQD, per germline (reference sequence). V shed 5 bases and J 0 bases; nucleotides not matched to a gene: 4.

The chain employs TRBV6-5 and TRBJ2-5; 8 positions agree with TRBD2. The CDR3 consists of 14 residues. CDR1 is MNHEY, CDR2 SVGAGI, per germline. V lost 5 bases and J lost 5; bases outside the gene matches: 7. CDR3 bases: TGTGCCAGCAGTCCAGCGGGAGTCTTCGAGACCCAGTACTTC. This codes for CASSPAGVFETQYF.

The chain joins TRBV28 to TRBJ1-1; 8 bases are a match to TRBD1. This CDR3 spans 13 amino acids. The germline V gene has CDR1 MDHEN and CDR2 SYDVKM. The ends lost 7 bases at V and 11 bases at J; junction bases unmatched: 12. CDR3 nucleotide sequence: TGTGCCAGCAACGTATTCTTCCAGGGGGCCGCTTTCTTT. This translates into CASNVFFQGAAFF.

The CDR3 nucleotides read TGCGCCAGCAGCCAACGGATGGGGGGAAATGGGGGGGATACGCAGTATTTT. Translation: CASSQRMGGNGGDTQYF. V is TRBV4-1 and J is TRBJ2-3; perhaps TRBD2 as D (6 bases). CDR1 is MGHRA and CDR2 is YSYEKL in the germline V gene. This CDR3 is 17 amino acids long. Trimming took off 2 bases at V and 6 bases at J, with 21 bases between the two ends.

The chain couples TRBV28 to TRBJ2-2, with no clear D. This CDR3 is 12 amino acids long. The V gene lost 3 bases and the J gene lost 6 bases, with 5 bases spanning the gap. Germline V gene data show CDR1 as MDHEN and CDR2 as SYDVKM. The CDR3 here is CASSFPAGELFF. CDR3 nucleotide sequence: TGTGCCAGCAGTTTCCCAGCCGGGGAGCTGTTTTTT.

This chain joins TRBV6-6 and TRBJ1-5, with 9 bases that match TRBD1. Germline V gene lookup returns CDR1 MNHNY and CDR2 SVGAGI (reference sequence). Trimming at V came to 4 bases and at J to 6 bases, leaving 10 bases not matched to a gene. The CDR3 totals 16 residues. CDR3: CASSSSPGQGSQPQHF. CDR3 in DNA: TGTGCCAGCAGTTCATCGCCGGGACAGGGAAGTCAGCCCCAGCATTTT.

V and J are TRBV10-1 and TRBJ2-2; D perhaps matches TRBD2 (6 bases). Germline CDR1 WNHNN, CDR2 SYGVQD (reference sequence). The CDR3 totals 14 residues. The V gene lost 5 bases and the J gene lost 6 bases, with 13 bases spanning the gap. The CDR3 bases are TGCGCCAGCAGTTACGCTGGGGAGGCCGGGGAGCTGTTTTTT. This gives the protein CASSYAGEAGELFF.

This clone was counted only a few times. The CDR3 bases are TGTGCCAGCAGCTCTAGGAACAATGAGCAGTTCTTC. It encodes CASSSRNNEQFF. The chain recombines TRBV7-9 with TRBJ2-1, with unresolved D. V was pared by 4 bases and J by 5 bases, with 6 bases between. This CDR3 spans 12 amino acids. Germline CDR1 SEHNR, CDR2 FQNEAQ (reference sequence). The full variable domain, with the rest looked up from reference TRBV7-9 and TRBJ2-1, is DTGVSQNPRHKITKRGQNVTFRCDPISEHNRLYWYRQTLGQGPEFLTYFQNEAQLEKSRLLSDRFSAERPKGSFSTLEIQRTEQGDSAMYLCASSSRNNEQFFGPGTRLTVL.

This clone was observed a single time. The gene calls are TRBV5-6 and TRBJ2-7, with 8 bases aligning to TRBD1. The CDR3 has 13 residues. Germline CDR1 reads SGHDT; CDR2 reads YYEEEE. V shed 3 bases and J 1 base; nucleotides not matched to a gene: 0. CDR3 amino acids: CASSWDRSYEQYF. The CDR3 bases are TGTGCCAGCAGCTGGGACAGGTCCTACGAGCAGTACTTC.

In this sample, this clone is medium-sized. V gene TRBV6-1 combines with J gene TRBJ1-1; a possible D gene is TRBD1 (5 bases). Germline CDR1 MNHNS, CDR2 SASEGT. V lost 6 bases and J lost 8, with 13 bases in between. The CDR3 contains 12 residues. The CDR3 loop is CASSQYGGEAFF. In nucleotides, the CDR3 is TGTGCCAGCAGCCAATACGGGGGGGAAGCTTTCTTT.

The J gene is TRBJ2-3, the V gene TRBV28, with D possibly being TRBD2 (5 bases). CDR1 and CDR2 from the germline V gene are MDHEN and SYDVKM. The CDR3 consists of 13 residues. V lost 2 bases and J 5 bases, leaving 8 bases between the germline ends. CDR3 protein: CASSLDGVDTQYF. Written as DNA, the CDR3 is TGTGCCAGCAGTTTAGACGGGGTAGATACGCAGTATTTT.

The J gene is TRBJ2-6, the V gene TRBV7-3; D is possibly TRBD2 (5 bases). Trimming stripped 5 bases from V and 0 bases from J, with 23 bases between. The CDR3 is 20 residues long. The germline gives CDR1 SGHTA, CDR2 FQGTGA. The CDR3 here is CASSPLPRRAESSGANVLTF. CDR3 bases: TGTGCCAGCAGCCCTTTACCACGGAGAGCGGAGTCCTCTGGGGCCAACGTCCTGACTTTC.

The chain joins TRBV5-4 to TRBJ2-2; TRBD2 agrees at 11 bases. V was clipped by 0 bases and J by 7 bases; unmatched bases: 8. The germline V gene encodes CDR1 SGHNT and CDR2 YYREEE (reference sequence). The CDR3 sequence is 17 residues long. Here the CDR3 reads CASSLEVLAGAIGELFF. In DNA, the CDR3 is TGTGCCAGCAGCTTGGAGGTACTAGCGGGAGCGATCGGGGAGCTGTTTTTT.

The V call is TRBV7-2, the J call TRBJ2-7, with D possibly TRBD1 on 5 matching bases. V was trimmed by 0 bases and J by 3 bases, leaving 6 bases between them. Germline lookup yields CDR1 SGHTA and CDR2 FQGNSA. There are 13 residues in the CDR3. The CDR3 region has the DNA TGTGCCAGCAGCTTAGCCGGACACTACGAGCAGTACTTC. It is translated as CASSLAGHYEQYF.

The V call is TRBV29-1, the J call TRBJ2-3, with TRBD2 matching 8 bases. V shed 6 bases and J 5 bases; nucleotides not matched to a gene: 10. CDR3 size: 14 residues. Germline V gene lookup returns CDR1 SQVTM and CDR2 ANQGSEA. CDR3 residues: CSVVREGGIDTQYF. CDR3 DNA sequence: TGCAGCGTGGTCCGGGAGGGCGGAATAGATACGCAGTATTTT.

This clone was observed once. CDR3 DNA sequence: TGTGCCAGTAGTATTCTGGGACAAAGAGGGACTGAAGCTTTCTTT. This encodes CASSILGQRGTEAFF. V is TRBV19 and J is TRBJ1-1, with D possibly being TRBD1 (6 bases). This CDR3 contains 15 residues. Trimming cost V 3 bases and J 5 bases, with 16 bases left between them. CDR1 is LNHDA, CDR2 SQIVND, per germline (reference sequence).

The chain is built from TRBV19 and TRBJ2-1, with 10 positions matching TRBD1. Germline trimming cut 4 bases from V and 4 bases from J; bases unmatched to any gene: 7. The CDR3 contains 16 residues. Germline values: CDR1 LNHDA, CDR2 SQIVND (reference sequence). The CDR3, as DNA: TGTGCCAGTAGTAATCGTCCGGGACAGGGGTACAATGAGCAGTTCTTC. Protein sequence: CASSNRPGQGYNEQFF.

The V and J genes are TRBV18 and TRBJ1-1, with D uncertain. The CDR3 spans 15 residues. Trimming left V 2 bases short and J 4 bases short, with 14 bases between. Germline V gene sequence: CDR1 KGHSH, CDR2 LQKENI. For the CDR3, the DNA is TGTGCCAGCTCACCAAGCCCACAGAGTGCCACTGAAGCTTTCTTT. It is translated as CASSPSPQSATEAFF.

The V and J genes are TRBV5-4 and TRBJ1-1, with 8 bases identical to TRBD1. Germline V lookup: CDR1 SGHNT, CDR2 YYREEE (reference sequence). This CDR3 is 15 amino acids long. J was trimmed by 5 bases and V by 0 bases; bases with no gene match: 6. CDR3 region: CASSLDRGFRTEAFF. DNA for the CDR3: TGTGCCAGCAGCTTGGACAGGGGGTTCAGGACTGAAGCTTTCTTT. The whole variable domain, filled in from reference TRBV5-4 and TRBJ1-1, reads ETGVTQSPTHLIKTRGQQVTLRCSSQSGHNTVSWYQQALGQGPQFIFQYYREEENGRGNFPPRFSGLQFPNYSSELNVNALELDDSALYLCASSLDRGFRTEAFFGQGTRLTVV.

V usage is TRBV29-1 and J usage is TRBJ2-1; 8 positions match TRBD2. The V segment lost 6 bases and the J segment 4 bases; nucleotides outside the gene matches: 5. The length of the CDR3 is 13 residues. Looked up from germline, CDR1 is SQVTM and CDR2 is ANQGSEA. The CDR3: CSVLSGGYNEQFF. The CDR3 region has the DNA TGCAGCGTATTAAGCGGGGGATACAATGAGCAGTTCTTC.

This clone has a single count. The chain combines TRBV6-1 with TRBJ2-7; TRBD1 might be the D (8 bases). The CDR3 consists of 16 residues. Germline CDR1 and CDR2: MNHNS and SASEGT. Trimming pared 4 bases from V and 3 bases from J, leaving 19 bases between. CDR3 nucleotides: TGTGCCAGCAGTGGGGGAGCGGGACAGGCCCTCTACGAGCAGTACTTC. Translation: CASSGGAGQALYEQYF.

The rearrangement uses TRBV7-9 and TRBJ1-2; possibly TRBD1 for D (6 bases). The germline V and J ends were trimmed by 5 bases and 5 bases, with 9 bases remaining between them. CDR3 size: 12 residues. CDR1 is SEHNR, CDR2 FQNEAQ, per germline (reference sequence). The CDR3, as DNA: TGTGCCAGCAGCCGTACAGGGTATGGCTACACCTTC. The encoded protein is CASSRTGYGYTF.

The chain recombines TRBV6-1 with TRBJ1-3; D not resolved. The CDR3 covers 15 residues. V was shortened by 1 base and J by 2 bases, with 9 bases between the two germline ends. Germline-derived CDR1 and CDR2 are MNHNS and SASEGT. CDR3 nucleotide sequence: TGTGCCAGCAGTGAAGATGTCAGCGCTGGAAACACCATATATTTT. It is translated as CASSEDVSAGNTIYF.